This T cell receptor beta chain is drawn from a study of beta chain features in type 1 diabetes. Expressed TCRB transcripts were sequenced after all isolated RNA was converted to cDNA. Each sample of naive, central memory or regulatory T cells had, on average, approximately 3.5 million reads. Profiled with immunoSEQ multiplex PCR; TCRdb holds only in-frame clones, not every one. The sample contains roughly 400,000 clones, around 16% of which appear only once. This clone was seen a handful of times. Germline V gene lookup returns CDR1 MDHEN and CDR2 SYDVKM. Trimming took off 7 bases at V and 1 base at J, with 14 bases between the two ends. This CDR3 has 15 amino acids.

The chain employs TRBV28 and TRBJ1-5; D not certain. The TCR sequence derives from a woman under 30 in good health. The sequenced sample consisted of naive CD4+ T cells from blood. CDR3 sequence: CASTGWGLSNQPQHF. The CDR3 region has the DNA TGTGCCAGCACGGGATGGGGTCTAAGCAATCAGCCCCAGCATTTT.